This T cell receptor (beta chain) was identified during a study of post-analysis software for immune sequencing data. V was pared by 0 bases and J by 2 bases, with 11 bases between. The CDR3 sequence is 14 residues long. Germline lookup yields CDR1 DFQATT and CDR2 SNEGSKA (reference sequence). The authors incorporated unique molecular identifiers into the TCR beta cDNA libraries. Researchers reported 400,000 to 600,000 cDNA molecules coming from approximately 1 to 10 million T cells. TCRdb re-called the PCR reads with MiXCR, one entry per CDR3 protein. The table includes fewer than 850,000 distinct CDR3 sequences, about 45% detected once. Whole-study findings and limits: About five TRBV segments appeared more often in patients than in controls, and TRBV5-6, TRBV5-1 and TRBV20-1 were among these.

Notes on this clonotype: Antigen: not known.

This clonotype was sampled from a girl under 18 with multiple sclerosis. This chain joins TRBV20-1 and TRBJ2-7, with TRBD1 as a possible D gene (6 bases). The sequencing sample was made of blood. DNA of the CDR3: TGCAGTGCTAGAGATGGCGGACAGACCTACGAGCAGTACTTC. Protein product: CSARDGGQTYEQYF.